The present entry profiles one TCR beta chain with its context. The antigen is undetermined. As for time point: inflamed ileum from the surgical specimen. Sequencing used immunoSEQ multiplex PCR; TCRdb keeps in-frame clones, though not all of them. The data show about 3,300 clones, roughly 93% seen once. This entry belongs to a study of T cell repertoires in ileal Crohn's disease. Germline V lookup: CDR1 SGHNT, CDR2 YENEEA. V was clipped by 1 base and J by 3 bases; unmatched bases: 5. CDR3 length equals 15 residues. Study-level findings and limits: Clonality above 26.8% at surgery always came with endoscopic recurrence. Mucosal expansions were suggested to be mainly CD8 T cells. Compared with non-smokers, active smokers at surgery showed more clonal expansions.

V usage is TRBV11-3 and J usage is TRBJ2-7, with 8 bases matching TRBD2. The specimen sequenced was ileal tissue. The sequence came from an adult with Crohn's disease. The CDR3 DNA is TGTGCCAGCAGCTTAGGGGCGGGAGGACTCTACGAGCAGTACTTC. It encodes CASSLGAGGLYEQYF.